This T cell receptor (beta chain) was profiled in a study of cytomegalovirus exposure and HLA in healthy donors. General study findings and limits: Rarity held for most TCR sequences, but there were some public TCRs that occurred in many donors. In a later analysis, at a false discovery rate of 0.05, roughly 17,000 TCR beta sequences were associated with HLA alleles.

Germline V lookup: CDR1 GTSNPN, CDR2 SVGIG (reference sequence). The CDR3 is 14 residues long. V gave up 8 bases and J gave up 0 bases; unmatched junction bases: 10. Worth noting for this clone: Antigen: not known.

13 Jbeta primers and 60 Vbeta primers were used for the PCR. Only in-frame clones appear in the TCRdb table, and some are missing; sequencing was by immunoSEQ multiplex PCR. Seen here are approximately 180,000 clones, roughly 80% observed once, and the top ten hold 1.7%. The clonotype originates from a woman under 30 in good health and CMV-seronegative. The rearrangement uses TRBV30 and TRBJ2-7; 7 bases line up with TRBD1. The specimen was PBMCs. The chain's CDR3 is CARTDGDSSYEQYF. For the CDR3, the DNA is TGTGCCCGCACTGACGGGGACAGCTCCTACGAGCAGTACTTC.